This TCR beta chain was retrieved from a study of cytomegalovirus exposure and HLA in healthy donors. Only in-frame clones appear in the TCRdb table, and some are missing; sequencing was by immunoSEQ multiplex PCR. The data show a few hundred thousand clones, around 91% seen once. With V trimmed by 5 bases and J by 1 base, 8 bases remained unmatched. The CDR3 contains 16 residues. Germline lookup yields CDR1 MNHEY and CDR2 SMNVEV (reference sequence). The sequenced sample was PBMCs. The V and J genes are TRBV27 and TRBJ2-3, with 8 bases matching TRBD1. This TCR was recovered from a woman aged 18-29 years in good health and CMV-seronegative. CDR3 DNA sequence: TGTGCCAGCAGTAGTCGGACAGGGCGAGGCACAGATACGCAGTATTTT. Amino acid sequence: CASSSRTGRGTDTQYF.